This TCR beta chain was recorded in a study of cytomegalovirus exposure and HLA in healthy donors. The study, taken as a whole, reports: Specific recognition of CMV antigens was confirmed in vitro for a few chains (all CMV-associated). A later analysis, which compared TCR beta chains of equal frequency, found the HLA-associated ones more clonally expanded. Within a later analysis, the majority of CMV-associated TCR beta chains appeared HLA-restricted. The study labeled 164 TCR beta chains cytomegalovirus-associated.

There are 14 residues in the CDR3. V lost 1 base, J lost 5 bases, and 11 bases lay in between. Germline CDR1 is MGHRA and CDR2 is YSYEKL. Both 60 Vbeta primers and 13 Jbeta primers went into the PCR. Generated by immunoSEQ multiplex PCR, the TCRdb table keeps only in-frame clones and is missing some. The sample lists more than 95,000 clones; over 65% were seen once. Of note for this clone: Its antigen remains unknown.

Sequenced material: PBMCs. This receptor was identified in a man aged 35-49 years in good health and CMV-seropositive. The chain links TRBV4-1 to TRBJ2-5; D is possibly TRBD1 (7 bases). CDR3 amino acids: CASSQAAGGETQYF. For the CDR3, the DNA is TGCGCCAGCAGCCAAGCTGCAGGGGGGGAGACCCAGTACTTC.